Listed below are T cell receptor beta chains from one sample, sequenced in a study of cytomegalovirus exposure and HLA in healthy donors. Clones were read by immunoSEQ multiplex PCR, and TCRdb kept only the in-frame ones, dropping some. The sample lists 100,000 or so clones; roughly 87% were seen once. The material sequenced was PBMCs. These receptors all stem from a man aged 18 to 30 in good health and CMV-seropositive. Both conserved end residues are part of each CDR3. Each record gives: V gene, J gene, D gene, clone size, CDR3 protein, CDR3 DNA. A D gene is named only where the DNA matches it firmly. Clone size is stated in some rows and not others, as once, few, many or a class when expanded.

TRBV5-4	TRBJ2-2	TRBD2	.	CASRPTSEPAGELFF	TGTGCCAGCAGGCCGACTAGCGAGCCGGCGGGGGAGCTGTTTTTT
TRBV5-6	TRBJ1-2	.	.	CASSENGQTYGYTF	TGTGCCAGCAGCGAGAATGGACAGACCTATGGCTACACCTTC
TRBV6-1	TRBJ1-2	.	few	CASSETGTGGYTF	TGTGCCAGCAGTGAGACAGGCACCGGTGGCTACACCTTC
TRBV20-1	TRBJ2-7	.	few	CSARGDYEQYF	TGCAGTGCTAGAGGAGACTACGAGCAGTACTTC
TRBV6-6	TRBJ1-1	TRBD1	.	CASSHRGWNTEAFF	TGTGCCAGCAGTCACAGGGGCTGGAACACTGAAGCTTTCTTT
TRBV6-5	TRBJ1-2	.	.	CASQTGDYGYTF	TGTGCCAGTCAGACAGGAGACTATGGCTACACCTTC
TRBV11-1	TRBJ2-1	TRBD2	.	CASSSPLSGRPGIEQFF	TGTGCCAGCAGCAGCCCCCTTAGCGGGAGGCCGGGAATTGAGCAGTTCTTC
TRBV28	TRBJ1-1	TRBD1	.	CAGGTGVRTEAFF	TGTGCCGGAGGGACAGGGGTTCGGACTGAAGCTTTCTTT
TRBV5-8	TRBJ1-2	.	.	CASSPGADYGYTF	TGTGCCAGCAGCCCTGGAGCAGACTATGGCTACACCTTC
TRBV27	TRBJ2-1	TRBD2	.	CASSRGTSGVPSYNEQFF	TGTGCCAGCAGCCGTGGGACTAGCGGAGTTCCCTCCTACAATGAGCAGTTCTTC
TRBV4-1	TRBJ1-4	.	.	CASSQNFQGGEKLFF	TGCGCCAGCAGCCAAAATTTCCAGGGTGGGGAAAAACTGTTTTTT
TRBV4-2	TRBJ2-1	.	once	CATAPVPTYNEQFF	TGTGCCACAGCGCCAGTTCCGACTTACAATGAGCAGTTCTTC
TRBV7-2	TRBJ1-1	.	.	CASSSNTEAFF	TGTGCCAGCAGCTCAAACACTGAAGCTTTCTTT
TRBV7-2	TRBJ1-2	TRBD1	.	CASSPPGGWNYGYTF	TGTGCCAGCAGCCCACCAGGGGGGTGGAACTATGGCTACACCTTC
TRBV27	TRBJ2-3	TRBD2	.	CASTAAASGRLDTQYF	TGTGCCAGCACCGCCGCCGCTAGCGGGAGGTTGGATACGCAGTATTTT
TRBV4-3	TRBJ1-5	.	.	CASSQDYNQPQHF	TGCGCCAGCAGCCAAGACTATAATCAGCCCCAGCATTTT
TRBV19	TRBJ1-1	.	.	CASSIAQGRTNTEAFF	TGTGCCAGTAGTATAGCTCAGGGTCGCACTAACACTGAAGCTTTCTTT
TRBV11-3	TRBJ2-3	TRBD1	.	CASSFGQALNTQYF	TGTGCCAGCAGCTTTGGACAGGCTCTAAATACGCAGTATTTT
TRBV9	TRBJ2-1	TRBD2	.	CASSVAASGVNNEQFF	TGTGCCAGCAGCGTAGCGGCTAGCGGGGTAAACAATGAGCAGTTCTTC
TRBV5-1	TRBJ2-7	TRBD1	.	CASSLGRTGQLYEQYF	TGCGCCAGCAGCTTGGGGCGGACAGGCCAACTCTACGAGCAGTACTTC
TRBV11-1	TRBJ2-5	.	.	CASSFPKRSQETQYF	TGTGCCAGCAGCTTTCCGAAGCGAAGTCAAGAGACCCAGTACTTC
TRBV5-1	TRBJ2-5	.	.	CASSSSVPPGEQYF	TGCGCCAGCAGCTCCTCTGTTCCGCCGGGTGAGCAGTACTTC
TRBV5-6	TRBJ2-7	.	.	CASSSTGHSYEQYF	TGTGCCAGCAGCTCAACAGGGCACTCCTACGAGCAGTACTTC
TRBV6-1	TRBJ1-1	.	.	CASSPTGTTEAFF	TGTGCCAGCAGTCCAACAGGAACAACTGAAGCTTTCTTT
TRBV7-2	TRBJ1-5	.	.	CASSTTENQPQHF	TGTGCCAGCAGCACGACTGAGAATCAGCCCCAGCATTTT
TRBV9	TRBJ2-1	.	.	CASSVGGGQPYNEQFF	TGTGCCAGCAGTGTAGGAGGAGGACAGCCCTACAATGAGCAGTTCTTC
TRBV5-4	TRBJ2-3	.	.	CASNEKAGTDTQYF	TGTGCCAGCAACGAAAAAGCGGGCACAGATACGCAGTATTTT
TRBV21-1	TRBJ2-7	.	.	CASSKALFLQNSYEQYF	TGTGCCAGCAGCAAAGCGCTTTTCCTTCAGAACTCCTACGAGCAGTACTTC
TRBV7-9	TRBJ2-2	.	.	CASSLLRGTGELFF	TGTGCCAGCAGCCTACTACGGGGTACCGGGGAGCTGTTTTTT
TRBV7-9	TRBJ2-1	TRBD2	.	CASSQLAGGPSNEQFF	TGTGCCAGCAGCCAGCTAGCGGGAGGTCCTAGCAATGAGCAGTTCTTC
TRBV7-2	TRBJ2-6	.	.	CASSPSRQWANVLTF	TGTGCCAGCAGCCCGAGCCGACAGTGGGCCAACGTCCTGACTTTC
TRBV6-5	TRBJ2-7	TRBD1	few	CASRPGQGRSYEQYF	TGTGCCAGCAGGCCCGGACAGGGCCGCTCCTACGAGCAGTACTTC